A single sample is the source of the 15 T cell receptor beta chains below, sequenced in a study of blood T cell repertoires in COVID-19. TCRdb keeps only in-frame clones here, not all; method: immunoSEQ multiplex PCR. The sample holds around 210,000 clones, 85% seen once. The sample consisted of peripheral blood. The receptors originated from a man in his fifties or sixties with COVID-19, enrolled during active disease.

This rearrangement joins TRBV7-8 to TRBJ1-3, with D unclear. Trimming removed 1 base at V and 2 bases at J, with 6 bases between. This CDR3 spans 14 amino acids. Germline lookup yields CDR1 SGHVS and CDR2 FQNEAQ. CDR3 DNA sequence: TGTGCCAGCAGCTTAGGTCCTGCTGGAAACACCATATATTTT. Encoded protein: CASSLGPAGNTIYF.

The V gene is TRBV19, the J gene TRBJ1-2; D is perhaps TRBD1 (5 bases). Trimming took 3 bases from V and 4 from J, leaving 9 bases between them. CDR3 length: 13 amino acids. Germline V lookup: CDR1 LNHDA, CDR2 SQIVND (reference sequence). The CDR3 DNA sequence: TGTGCCAGTAGTATGGCGGGGCGCTATGGCTACACCTTC. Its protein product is CASSMAGRYGYTF. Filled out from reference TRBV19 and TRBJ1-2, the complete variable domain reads DGGITQSPKYLFRKEGQNVTLSCEQNLNHDAMYWYRQDPGQGLRLIYYSQIVNDFQKGDIAEGYSVSREKKESFPLTVTSAQKNPTAFYLCASSMAGRYGYTFGSGTRLTVV.

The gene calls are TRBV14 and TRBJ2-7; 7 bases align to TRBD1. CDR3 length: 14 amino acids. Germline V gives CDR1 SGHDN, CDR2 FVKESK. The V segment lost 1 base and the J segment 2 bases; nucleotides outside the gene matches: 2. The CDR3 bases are TGTGCCAGCAGCCAAGCGGGACAGACCTACGAGCAGTACTTC. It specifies CASSQAGQTYEQYF.

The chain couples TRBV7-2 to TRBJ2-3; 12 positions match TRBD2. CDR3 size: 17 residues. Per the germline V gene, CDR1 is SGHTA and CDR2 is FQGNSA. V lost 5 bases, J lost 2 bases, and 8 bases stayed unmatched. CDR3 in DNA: TGTGCCAGCAGCCTGCTAGCGGGAGGGCTGGACACAGATACGCAGTATTTT. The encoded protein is CASSLLAGGLDTDTQYF.

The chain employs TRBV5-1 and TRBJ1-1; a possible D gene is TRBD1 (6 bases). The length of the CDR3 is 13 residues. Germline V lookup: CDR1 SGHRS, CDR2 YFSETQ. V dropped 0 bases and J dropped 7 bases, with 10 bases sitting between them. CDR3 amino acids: CASSLGTGLEAFF. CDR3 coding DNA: TGCGCCAGCAGCTTGGGTACAGGGCTTGAAGCTTTCTTT. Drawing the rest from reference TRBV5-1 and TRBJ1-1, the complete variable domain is KAGVTQTPRYLIKTRGQQVTLSCSPISGHRSVSWYQQTPGQGLQFLFEYFSETQRNKGNFPGRFSGRQFSNSRSEMNVSTLELGDSALYLCASSLGTGLEAFFGQGTRLTVV.

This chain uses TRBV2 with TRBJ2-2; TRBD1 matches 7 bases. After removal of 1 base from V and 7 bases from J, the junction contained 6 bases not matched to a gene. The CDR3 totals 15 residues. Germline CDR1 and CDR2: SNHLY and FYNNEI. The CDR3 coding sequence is TGTGCCAGCAGTGAAGGCACAGGGGCCTTCGGGGAGCTGTTTTTT. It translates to CASSEGTGAFGELFF.

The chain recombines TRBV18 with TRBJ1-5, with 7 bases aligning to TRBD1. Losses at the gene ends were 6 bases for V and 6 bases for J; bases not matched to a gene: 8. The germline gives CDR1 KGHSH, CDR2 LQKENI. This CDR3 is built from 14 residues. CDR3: CASSPDRAGQPQHF. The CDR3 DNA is TGTGCCAGCTCCCCCGACAGGGCGGGTCAGCCCCAGCATTTT.

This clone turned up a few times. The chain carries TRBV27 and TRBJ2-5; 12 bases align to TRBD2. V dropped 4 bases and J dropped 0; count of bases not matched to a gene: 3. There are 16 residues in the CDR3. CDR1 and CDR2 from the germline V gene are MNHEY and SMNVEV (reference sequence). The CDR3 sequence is CASSSRTSGDQETQYF. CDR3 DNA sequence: TGTGCCAGCAGTTCTAGGACTAGCGGGGACCAAGAGACCCAGTACTTC.

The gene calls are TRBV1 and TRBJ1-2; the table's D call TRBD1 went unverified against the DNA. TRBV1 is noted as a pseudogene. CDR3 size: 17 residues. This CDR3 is CTSSQGPAQGPHYGYTF. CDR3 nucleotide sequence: TGCACCAGCAGCCAAGGTCCTGCGCAGGGGCCGCACTATGGCTACACCTTC.

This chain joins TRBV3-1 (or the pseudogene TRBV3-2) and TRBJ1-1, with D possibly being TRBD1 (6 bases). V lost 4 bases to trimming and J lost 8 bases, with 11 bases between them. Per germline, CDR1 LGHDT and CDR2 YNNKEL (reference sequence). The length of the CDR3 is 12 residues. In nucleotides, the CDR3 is TGTGCCAGCAGCCGACTTACAGGGGAAGCTTTCTTT. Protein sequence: CASSRLTGEAFF.

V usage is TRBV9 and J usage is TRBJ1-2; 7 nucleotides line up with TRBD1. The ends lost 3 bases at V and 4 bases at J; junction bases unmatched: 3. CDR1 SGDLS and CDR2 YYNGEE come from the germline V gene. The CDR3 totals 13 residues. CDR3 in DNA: TGTGCCAGCAGCGCAGGGGGTGGCTATGGCTACACCTTC. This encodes CASSAGGGYGYTF. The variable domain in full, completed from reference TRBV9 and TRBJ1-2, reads DSGVTQTPKHLITATGQRVTLRCSPRSGDLSVYWYQQSLDQGLQFLIQYYNGEERAKGNILERFSAQQFPDLHSELNLSSLELGDSALYFCASSAGGGYGYTFGSGTRLTVV.

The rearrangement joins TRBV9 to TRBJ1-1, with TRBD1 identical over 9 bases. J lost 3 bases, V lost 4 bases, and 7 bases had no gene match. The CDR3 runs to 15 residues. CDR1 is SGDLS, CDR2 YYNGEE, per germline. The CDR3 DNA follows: TGTGCCAGCAGCCCACGGACAGGGGATCACACTGAAGCTTTCTTT. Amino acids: CASSPRTGDHTEAFF.

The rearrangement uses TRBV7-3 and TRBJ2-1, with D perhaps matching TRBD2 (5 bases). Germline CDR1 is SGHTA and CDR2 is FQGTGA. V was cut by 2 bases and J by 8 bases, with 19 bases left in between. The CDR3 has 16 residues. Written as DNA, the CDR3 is TGTGCCAGCAGCTTAGGGCGGTCGAGGGCTGTCGATGAGCAGTTCTTC. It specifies CASSLGRSRAVDEQFF.

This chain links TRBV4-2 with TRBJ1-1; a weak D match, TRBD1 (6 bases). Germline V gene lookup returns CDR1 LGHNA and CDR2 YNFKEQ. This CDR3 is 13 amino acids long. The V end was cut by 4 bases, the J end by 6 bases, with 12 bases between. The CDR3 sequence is CASSRQRGSEAFF. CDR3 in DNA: TGTGCCAGCAGCCGTCAAAGGGGGTCTGAAGCTTTCTTT.

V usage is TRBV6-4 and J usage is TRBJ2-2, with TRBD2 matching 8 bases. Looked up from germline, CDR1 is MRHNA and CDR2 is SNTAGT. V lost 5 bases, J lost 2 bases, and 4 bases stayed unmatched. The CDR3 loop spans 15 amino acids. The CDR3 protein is CASSLGLANTGELFF. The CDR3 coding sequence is TGTGCCAGCAGTCTCGGACTAGCCAACACCGGGGAGCTGTTTTTT.